The rows below give T cell receptor beta chains drawn from one sample of a study of CD4 T cells in relation to SARS-CoV-2 and coronaviruses. These receptors' targets are unknown. Profiled with immunoSEQ multiplex PCR; TCRdb holds only in-frame clones, not every one. The repertoire includes about 36,000 clones, approximately 80% of them detected once, and roughly 21% sits in the top ten. Sequenced sample: memory CD4+ T cells from PBMCs, cultured in vitro. Receptors originate from an adult with COVID-19. Both conserved end residues are part of each CDR3. The order of the fields is J gene, V gene, D gene, clone size, CDR3 DNA, CDR3 protein. A D gene is named only where the DNA matches it firmly. Clone size appears in some rows only: once, few, many, or a class for an expanded clone.

TRBJ1-2	TRBV5-8	NA	NA	TGTGCCAGCAGCTTGAGGTCATATGGCTACACCTTC	CASSLRSYGYTF
TRBJ2-6	TRBV6-2/TRBV6-3	NA	few	TGTGCCAGCAGTTTTGACAACGTCCTGACTTTC	CASSFDNVLTF
TRBJ2-7	TRBV2	NA	NA	TGTGCCAGCAGCCAGGATGTGGGGGAGCAGTACTTC	CASSQDVGEQYF
TRBJ2-1	TRBV2	TRBD2	NA	TGTGCCAGCAGTGGTCCTAGCGGGATTGGTGGCTCCTACAATGAGCAGTTCTTC	CASSGPSGIGGSYNEQFF
TRBJ1-6	TRBV2	TRBD1	few	TGTGCCAGCAGGGACAGGGGCGGTAATTCACCCCTCCACTTT	CASRDRGGNSPLHF
TRBJ2-7	TRBV6-4	NA	NA	TGTGCCAGCAGGGAAGGTCGGGGAGGGGGCGGGTACGAGCAGTACTTC	CASREGRGGGGYEQYF
TRBJ1-3	TRBV28	NA	NA	TGTGCCAGCCTCGGTTTGTCTACAGGGACGTCTGGAAACACCATATATTTT	CASLGLSTGTSGNTIYF
TRBJ2-3	TRBV3-1/TRBV3-2	TRBD1	NA	TGTGCCAGCAGCGATACAGGGGTAACAGATACGCAGTATTTT	CASSDTGVTDTQYF
TRBJ2-3	TRBV19	NA	NA	TGTGCCAGTACCTCATGGAACACAGATACGCAGTATTTT	CASTSWNTDTQYF
TRBJ2-1	TRBV7-9	TRBD1	NA	TGTGCCAGTGGATCCGGACAGGGAATTCTTACCCTAAACAATGAGCAGTTCTTC	CASGSGQGILTLNNEQFF
TRBJ2-3	TRBV19	TRBD1	NA	TGTGCCAGTAATCGGCAGGGGGTGGCAGATACGCAGTATTTT	CASNRQGVADTQYF
TRBJ1-3	TRBV5-1	NA	few	TGCGCCAGCAGCGCCATGGATTCTGGAAACACCATATATTTT	CASSAMDSGNTIYF
TRBJ2-3	TRBV28	TRBD2	NA	TGTGCCAGCAGTCCAACCGGGGGGAACACGCAGTATTTT	CASSPTGGNTQYF
TRBJ2-3	TRBV27	TRBD1	NA	TGTGCCAGCAGTCAACCCGGGACAGGGGATGATACGCAGTATTTT	CASSQPGTGDDTQYF
TRBJ2-3	TRBV6-2/TRBV6-3	NA	NA	TGTGCCAGCAGTTACTCGTTTTCCCGCACAGATACGCAGTATTTT	CASSYSFSRTDTQYF
TRBJ2-5	TRBV29-1	NA	NA	TGCAGCGTTGATCTTTTGGGGGCTCAGGGTGAGACCCAGTACTTC	CSVDLLGAQGETQYF
TRBJ2-5	TRBV7-8	NA	NA	TGTGCCAGCAGCTTAGGACGGATCCAAGAGACCCAGTACTTC	CASSLGRIQETQYF
TRBJ2-7	TRBV10-3	NA	few	TGTGCCATCAGAGGCGACAGACTGACTAGTAACTACGAGCAGTACTTC	CAIRGDRLTSNYEQYF
TRBJ2-5	TRBV3-1/TRBV3-2	TRBD2	NA	TGTGCCAGCAGCCAAGTTCGCGGGGGGCGTGAGACCCAGTACTTC	CASSQVRGGRETQYF
TRBJ2-3	TRBV27	NA	NA	TGTGCCAGCAGTTTATCCAGGGGCGGCACAGATACGCAGTATTTT	CASSLSRGGTDTQYF
TRBJ2-5	TRBV5-6	NA	NA	TGTGCCAGCAGCTTGGAGCTGTCTGCACGGAGAGGGGAGACCCAGTACTTC	CASSLELSARRGETQYF
TRBJ2-7	TRBV20-1	NA	NA	TGCAGTCCACAGACTCGGTACGAGCAGTACTTC	CSPQTRYEQYF
TRBJ1-4	TRBV5-5	NA	NA	TGTGCCAGCAGCTTACGGCAGGGCGCTAATGAAAAACTGTTTTTT	CASSLRQGANEKLFF
TRBJ2-7	TRBV28	TRBD1	once	TGTGCCAGCAGTTTAATGGACAGGGAGGACGAGCAGTACTTC	CASSLMDREDEQYF
TRBJ2-3	TRBV11-3	NA	NA	TGTGCCAGCAGCTTAGGAACACCCTTCCAAGAGGATTTTACGCAGTATTTT	CASSLGTPFQEDFTQYF
TRBJ2-7	TRBV2	NA	NA	TGTGCCAGCAGGCGGGACAGCTCCTACGAGCAGTACTTC	CASRRDSSYEQYF
TRBJ1-6	TRBV30	NA	NA	TGTGCCTGGAGTAGACCTGACGGTTCACCCCTCCACTTT	CAWSRPDGSPLHF
TRBJ2-7	TRBV9	NA	NA	TGTGCCAGCAGCGGGACATATTCCTACGAGCAGTACTTC	CASSGTYSYEQYF
TRBJ1-2	TRBV5-4	TRBD1	NA	TGTGCCAGCAGCCAACCGACAGGGAACTATGGCTACACCTTC	CASSQPTGNYGYTF
TRBJ2-7	TRBV7-6	TRBD1	NA	TGTGCCAGCAGCTCCGGGACAGGGTTGAGAGGGCAGGTCGAGCAGTACTTC	CASSSGTGLRGQVEQYF
TRBJ2-7	TRBV2	NA	few	TGTGCCAGCAGTCCCCGCGGGACTTCTTACGAGCAGTACTTC	CASSPRGTSYEQYF
TRBJ1-2	TRBV9	TRBD1	NA	TGTGCCAGCAGCCGCCCGGGACAGTCTTGGAACGGCTACACCTTC	CASSRPGQSWNGYTF
TRBJ2-1	TRBV19	NA	NA	TGTGCCAGTAGTATGCCAGGGCGAACTCATGAGCAGTTCTTC	CASSMPGRTHEQFF
TRBJ1-2	TRBV6-1	NA	NA	TGTGCCAGCAGTGATGAAACTACTAACTATGGCTACACCTTC	CASSDETTNYGYTF
TRBJ2-1	TRBV5-1	TRBD2	NA	TGCGCCAGCAGCTTACTCGCGGGAGGGTACAATGAGCAGTTCTTC	CASSLLAGGYNEQFF
TRBJ2-5	TRBV5-5	NA	NA	TGTGCCAGCAGCGATACGAGACGGGGAGACTGGACCCAGTACTTC	CASSDTRRGDWTQYF
TRBJ2-7	TRBV18	NA	NA	TGTGCCAGCTCACCACCTGGTCCGGGACGGAACGAGCAGTACTTC	CASSPPGPGRNEQYF
TRBJ1-1	TRBV18	TRBD1	NA	TGTGCCAGCTCCGAATTACAGGGGAAGAACACTGAAGCTTTCTTT	CASSELQGKNTEAFF
TRBJ2-1	TRBV10-3	TRBD2	NA	TGTGCCATCTACGTGCGGGAGTACAATGAGCAGTTCTTC	CAIYVREYNEQFF
TRBJ1-6	TRBV11-2	NA	NA	TGTGCCAGCAGCCCCCAAGGGTTCGGCGGCTGGAATTCACCCCTCCACTTT	CASSPQGFGGWNSPLHF
TRBJ1-4	TRBV7-3	NA	NA	TGTGCCAGCTCTAGGAACGATGGCCCAGAAAAACTGTTTTTT	CASSRNDGPEKLFF
TRBJ1-1	TRBV29-1	NA	once	TGCAGCGTTGATCTCCCCGGGACTCGGGCGGTAGCTTTCTTT	CSVDLPGTRAVAFF
TRBJ2-5	TRBV6-1	TRBD2	few	TGTGCCAGCAGTGAAGCGCCTAGCGGGGTACAAGAGACCCAGTACTTC	CASSEAPSGVQETQYF
TRBJ2-2	TRBV4-1	TRBD1	NA	TGCGCCAGCAGCGGAGAGGGGACAGGGGACGGGGAGCTGTTTTTT	CASSGEGTGDGELFF
TRBJ1-2	TRBV7-8	TRBD1	NA	TGTGCCAGCAGCTTAGGAACAGGGGAATTCGGCTACACCTTC	CASSLGTGEFGYTF
TRBJ2-1	TRBV11-2	NA	NA	TGTGCCAGCAGCCGCCCCGCAGCGGACCTTGGGGGGCAGTTCTTC	CASSRPAADLGGQFF
TRBJ2-2	TRBV24-1	TRBD2	NA	TGTGCCACCTCACTCGCGGGAGGGCCAAACGGGGAGCTGTTTTTT	CATSLAGGPNGELFF